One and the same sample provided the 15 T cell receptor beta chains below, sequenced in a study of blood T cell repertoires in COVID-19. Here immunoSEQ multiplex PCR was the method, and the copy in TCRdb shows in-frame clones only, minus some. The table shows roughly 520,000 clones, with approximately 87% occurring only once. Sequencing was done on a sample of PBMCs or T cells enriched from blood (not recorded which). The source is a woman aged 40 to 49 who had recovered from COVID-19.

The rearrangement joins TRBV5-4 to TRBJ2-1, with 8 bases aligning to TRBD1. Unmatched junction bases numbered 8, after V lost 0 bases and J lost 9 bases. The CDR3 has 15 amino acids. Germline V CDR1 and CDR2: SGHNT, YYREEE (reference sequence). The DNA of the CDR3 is TGTGCCAGCAGCTTGGGGGACAGGCCTTTGATTGAGCAGTTCTTC. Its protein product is CASSLGDRPLIEQFF.

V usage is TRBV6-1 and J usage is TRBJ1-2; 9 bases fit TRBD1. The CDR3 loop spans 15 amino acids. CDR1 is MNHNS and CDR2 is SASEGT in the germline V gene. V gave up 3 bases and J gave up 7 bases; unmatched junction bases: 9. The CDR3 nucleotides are TGTGCCAGCAGTGACAGGCCGGGACAGGGAAGTGGCTACACCTTC. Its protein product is CASSDRPGQGSGYTF.

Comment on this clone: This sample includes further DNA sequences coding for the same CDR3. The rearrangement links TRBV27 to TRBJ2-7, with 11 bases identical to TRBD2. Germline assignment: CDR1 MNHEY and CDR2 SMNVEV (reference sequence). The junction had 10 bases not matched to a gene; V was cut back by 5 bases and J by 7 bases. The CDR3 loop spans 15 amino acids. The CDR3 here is CASSLRLAGTLEQYF. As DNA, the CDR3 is TGTGCCAGCAGTCTTCGACTAGCGGGAACCCTAGAGCAGTACTTC.

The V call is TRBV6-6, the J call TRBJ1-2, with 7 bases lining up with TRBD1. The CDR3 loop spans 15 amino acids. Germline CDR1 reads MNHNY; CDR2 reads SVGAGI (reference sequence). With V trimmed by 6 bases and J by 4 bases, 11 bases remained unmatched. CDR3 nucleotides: TGTGCCAGCAGCCACACCGACAGGGTCGGCTATGGCTACACCTTC. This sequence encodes CASSHTDRVGYGYTF.

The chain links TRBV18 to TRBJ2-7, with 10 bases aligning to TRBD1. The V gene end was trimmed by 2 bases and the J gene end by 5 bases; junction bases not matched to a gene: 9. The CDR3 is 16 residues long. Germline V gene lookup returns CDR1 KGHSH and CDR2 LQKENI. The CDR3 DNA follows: TGTGCCAGCTCACCAGATTCGACAGGGGGCTTGGACGAGCAGTACTTC. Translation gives CASSPDSTGGLDEQYF.

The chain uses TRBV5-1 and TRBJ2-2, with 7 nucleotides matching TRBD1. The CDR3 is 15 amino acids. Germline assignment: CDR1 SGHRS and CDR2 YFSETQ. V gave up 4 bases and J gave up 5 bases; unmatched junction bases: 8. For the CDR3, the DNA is TGCGCCAGCAGCACCATTACAGGGGAGACCGGGGAGCTGTTTTTT. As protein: CASSTITGETGELFF.

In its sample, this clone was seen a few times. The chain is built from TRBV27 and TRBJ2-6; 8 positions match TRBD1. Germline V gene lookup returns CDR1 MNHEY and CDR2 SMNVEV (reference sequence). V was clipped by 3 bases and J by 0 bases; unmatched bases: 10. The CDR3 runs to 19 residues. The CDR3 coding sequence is TGTGCCAGCAGTTTCAGGACAGGGACTCCCTCCTCTGGGGCCAACGTCCTGACTTTC. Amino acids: CASSFRTGTPSSGANVLTF.

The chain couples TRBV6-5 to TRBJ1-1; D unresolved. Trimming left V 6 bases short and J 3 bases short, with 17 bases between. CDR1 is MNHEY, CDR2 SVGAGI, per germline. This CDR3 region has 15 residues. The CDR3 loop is CASRNYAHLDTEAFF. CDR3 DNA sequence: TGTGCCAGCAGGAATTATGCACACCTGGACACTGAAGCTTTCTTT.

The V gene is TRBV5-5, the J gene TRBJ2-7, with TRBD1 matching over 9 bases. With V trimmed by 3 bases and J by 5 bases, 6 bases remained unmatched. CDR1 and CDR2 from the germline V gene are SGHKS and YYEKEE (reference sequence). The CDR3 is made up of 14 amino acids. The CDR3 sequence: CASSSRTGDNEQYF. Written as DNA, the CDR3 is TGTGCCAGCAGCTCCCGGACAGGGGATAACGAGCAGTACTTC.

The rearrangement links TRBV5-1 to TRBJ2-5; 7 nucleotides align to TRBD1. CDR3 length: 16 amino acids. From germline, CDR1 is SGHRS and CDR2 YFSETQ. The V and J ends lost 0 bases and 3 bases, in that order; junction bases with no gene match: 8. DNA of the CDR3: TGCGCCAGCAGCTTGGGTTCTACAGGGGTGAAAGAGACCCAGTACTTC. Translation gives CASSLGSTGVKETQYF.

CDR3 DNA sequence: TGTGCCAGCAGCCCCCGGACTAGCGGGAGCTCAGAGACCCAGTACTTC. Amino acid sequence: CASSPRTSGSSETQYF. V is TRBV11-3 and J is TRBJ2-5; 13 bases agree with TRBD2. The CDR3 consists of 16 residues. Trimming took 5 bases from V and 4 from J; bases not matched to a gene: 7. Germline CDR1 SGHNT, CDR2 YENEEA.

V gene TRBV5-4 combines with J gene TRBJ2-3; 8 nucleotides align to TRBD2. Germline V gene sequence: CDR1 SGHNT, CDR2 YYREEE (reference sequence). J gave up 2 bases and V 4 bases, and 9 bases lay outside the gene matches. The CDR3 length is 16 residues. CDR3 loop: CASSPRVAGPTDTQYF. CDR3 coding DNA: TGTGCCAGCAGCCCAAGGGTAGCGGGACCCACAGATACGCAGTATTTT.

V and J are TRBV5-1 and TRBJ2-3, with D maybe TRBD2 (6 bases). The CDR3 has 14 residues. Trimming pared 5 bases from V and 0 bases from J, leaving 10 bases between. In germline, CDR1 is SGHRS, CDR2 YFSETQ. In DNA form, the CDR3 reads TGCGCCAGCAGATTAGCGGTTAGCACAGATACGCAGTATTTT. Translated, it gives CASRLAVSTDTQYF.

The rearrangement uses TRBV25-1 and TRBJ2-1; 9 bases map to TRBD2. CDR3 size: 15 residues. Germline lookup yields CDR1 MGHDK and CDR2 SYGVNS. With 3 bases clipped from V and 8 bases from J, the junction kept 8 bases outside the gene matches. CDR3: CASSDPSGRNYEQFF. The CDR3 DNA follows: TGTGCCAGCAGTGACCCCAGCGGGAGGAACTATGAGCAGTTCTTC.

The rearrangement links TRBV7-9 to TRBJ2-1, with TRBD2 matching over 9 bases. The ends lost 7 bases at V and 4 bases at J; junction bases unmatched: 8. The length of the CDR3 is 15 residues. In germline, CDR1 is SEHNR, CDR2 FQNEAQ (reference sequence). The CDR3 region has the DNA TGTGCCAGCACCCAAGCGGGGGGTTTGTACAATGAGCAGTTCTTC. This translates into CASTQAGGLYNEQFF.